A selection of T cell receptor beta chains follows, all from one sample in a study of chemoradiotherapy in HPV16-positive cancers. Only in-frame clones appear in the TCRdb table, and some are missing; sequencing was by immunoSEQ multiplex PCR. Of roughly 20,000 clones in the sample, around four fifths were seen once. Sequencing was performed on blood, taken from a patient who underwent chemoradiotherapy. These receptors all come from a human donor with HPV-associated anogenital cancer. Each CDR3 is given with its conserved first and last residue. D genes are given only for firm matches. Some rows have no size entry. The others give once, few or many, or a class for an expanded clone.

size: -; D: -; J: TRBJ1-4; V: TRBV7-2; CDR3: CASSLGIVVGEKLFF; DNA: TGTGCCAGCAGCTTAGGGATCGTAGTCGGGGAAAAACTGTTTTTT
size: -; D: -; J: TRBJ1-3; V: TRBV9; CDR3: CASSGDLGYSGNTIYF; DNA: TGTGCCAGCAGCGGGGACTTGGGTTATTCTGGAAACACCATATATTTT
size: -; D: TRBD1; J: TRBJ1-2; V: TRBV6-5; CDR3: CASSQQGPRNYGYTF; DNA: TGTGCCAGCAGCCAACAGGGGCCGCGCAACTATGGCTACACCTTC
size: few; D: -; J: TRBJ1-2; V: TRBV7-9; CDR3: CAGGGATNYGYTF; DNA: TGTGCCGGCGGGGGGGCGACCAACTATGGCTACACCTTC
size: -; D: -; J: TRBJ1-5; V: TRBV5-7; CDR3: CASSIGHADPNQPQHF; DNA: TGTGCCAGCAGCATAGGACATGCCGACCCAAATCAGCCCCAGCATTTT
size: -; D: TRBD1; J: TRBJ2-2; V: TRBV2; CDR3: CASSGSRDRTAGELFF; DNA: TGTGCCAGCAGTGGGTCCCGGGACAGGACAGCCGGGGAGCTGTTTTTT
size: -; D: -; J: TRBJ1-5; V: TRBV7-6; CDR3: CASSSTVDNQPQHF; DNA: TGTGCCAGCAGCTCGACAGTAGACAATCAGCCCCAGCATTTT
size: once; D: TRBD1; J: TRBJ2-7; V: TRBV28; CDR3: CASSPSTGGEQYF; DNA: TGTGCCAGCAGCCCCAGCACAGGGGGCGAGCAGTACTTC
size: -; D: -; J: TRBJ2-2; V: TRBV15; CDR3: CATSRDRGAGGELFF; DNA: TGTGCCACCAGCAGAGATCGAGGGGCTGGCGGGGAGCTGTTTTTT
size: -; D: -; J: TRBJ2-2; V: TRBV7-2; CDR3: CASSQGPLGGELFF; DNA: TGTGCCAGCAGCCAGGGGCCCCTCGGCGGGGAGCTGTTTTTT
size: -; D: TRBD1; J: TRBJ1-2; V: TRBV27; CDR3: CASSSSRDRVPYGYTF; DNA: TGTGCCAGCAGTTCGTCCCGGGACAGGGTCCCCTATGGCTACACCTTC
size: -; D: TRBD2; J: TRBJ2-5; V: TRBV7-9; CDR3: CASSLEMGLDSQTQYF; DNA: TGTGCCAGCAGCTTAGAGATGGGACTAGATAGTCAGACCCAGTACTTC
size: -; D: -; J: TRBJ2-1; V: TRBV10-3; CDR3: CAISEGTDNEQFF; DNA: TGTGCCATCAGTGAGGGCACAGACAATGAGCAGTTCTTC
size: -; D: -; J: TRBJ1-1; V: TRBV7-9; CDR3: CAVGVTEAFF; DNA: TGTGCCGTTGGGGTCACTGAAGCTTTCTTT
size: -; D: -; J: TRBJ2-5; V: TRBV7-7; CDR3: CASSWGTQETQYF; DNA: TGTGCCAGCAGCTGGGGCACCCAAGAGACCCAGTACTTC
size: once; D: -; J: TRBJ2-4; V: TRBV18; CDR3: CASSPDGNIQYF; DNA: TGTGCCAGCTCACCAGACGGAAACATTCAGTACTTC
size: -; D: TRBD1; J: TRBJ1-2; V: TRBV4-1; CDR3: CASSQGTGGSYGYTF; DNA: TGCGCCAGCAGCCAAGGGACAGGGGGCTCCTATGGCTACACCTTC
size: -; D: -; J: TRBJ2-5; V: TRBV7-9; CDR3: CASSLTFRQETQYF; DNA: TGTGCCAGCAGCTTAACTTTTAGGCAAGAGACCCAGTACTTC
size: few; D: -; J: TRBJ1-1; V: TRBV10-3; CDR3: CAISAAGVAAGAFF; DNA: TGTGCCATCAGTGCCGCAGGTGTTGCCGCGGGAGCTTTCTTT
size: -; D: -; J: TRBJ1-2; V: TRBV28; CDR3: CASSFLSVRIDVPKEYGYTF; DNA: TGTGCCAGCAGTTTTCTTTCGGTAAGGATTGATGTCCCTAAAGAGTATGGCTACACCTTC
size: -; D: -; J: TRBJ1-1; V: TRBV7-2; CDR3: CASSLIGVGGNTEAFF; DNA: TGTGCCAGCAGCCTGATTGGGGTCGGGGGGAACACTGAAGCTTTCTTT
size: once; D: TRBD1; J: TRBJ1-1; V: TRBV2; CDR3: CAGADRGNEAFF; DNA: TGTGCCGGAGCCGACAGGGGAAATGAAGCTTTCTTT
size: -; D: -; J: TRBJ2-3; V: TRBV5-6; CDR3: CASSSTFSAATDTQYF; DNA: TGTGCCAGCAGCTCCACCTTCAGCGCGGCCACAGATACGCAGTATTTT
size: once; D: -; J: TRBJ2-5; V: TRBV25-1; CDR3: CASTKSVGRAEETQYF; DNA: TGTGCCAGCACCAAATCAGTCGGCAGGGCGGAGGAGACCCAGTACTTC
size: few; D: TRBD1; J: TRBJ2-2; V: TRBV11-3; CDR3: CASSDRGRNGELFF; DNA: TGTGCCAGCAGCGACAGGGGGAGGAACGGGGAGCTGTTTTTT
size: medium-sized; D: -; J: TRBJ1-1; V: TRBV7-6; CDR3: CASSPSDGNTEAFF; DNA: TGTGCCAGCAGCCCCTCAGACGGGAACACTGAAGCTTTCTTT
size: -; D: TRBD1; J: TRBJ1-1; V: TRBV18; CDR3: CASSPDRGTEAFF; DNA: TGTGCCAGCTCACCCGACAGGGGCACTGAAGCTTTCTTT
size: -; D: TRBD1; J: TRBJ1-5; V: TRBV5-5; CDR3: CASSLWGQLNNQPQHF; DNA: TGTGCCAGCAGCTTGTGGGGACAGTTAAACAATCAGCCCCAGCATTTT
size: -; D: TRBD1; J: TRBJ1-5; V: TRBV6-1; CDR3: CASSGQGFSNQPQHF; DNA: TGTGCCAGCAGCGGACAGGGCTTTAGCAATCAGCCCCAGCATTTT
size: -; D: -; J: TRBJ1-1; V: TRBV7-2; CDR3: CASSLVVGREAFF; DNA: TGTGCCAGCAGCTTAGTCGTGGGGCGAGAAGCTTTCTTT
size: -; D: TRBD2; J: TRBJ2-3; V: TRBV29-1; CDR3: CSVEGTSGVGSTDTQYF; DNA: TGCAGCGTTGAAGGGACTAGCGGGGTTGGGAGCACAGATACGCAGTATTTT
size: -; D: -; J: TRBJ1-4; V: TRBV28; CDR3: CASSVPIGGIVTNEKLFF; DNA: TGTGCCAGCAGTGTGCCCATTGGGGGCATCGTGACTAATGAAAAACTGTTTTTT
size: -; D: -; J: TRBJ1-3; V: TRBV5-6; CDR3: CASSGRGYSGNTIYF; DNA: TGTGCCAGCAGCGGCAGGGGTTACTCTGGAAACACCATATATTTT
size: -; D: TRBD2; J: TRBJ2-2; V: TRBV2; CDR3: CASSGQPASGGTGELFF; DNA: TGTGCCAGCAGTGGCCAACCCGCTAGCGGGGGGACCGGGGAGCTGTTTTTT
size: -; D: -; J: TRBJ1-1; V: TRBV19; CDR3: CASSPRQLGPSMNTEAFF; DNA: TGTGCCAGTAGTCCCCGACAGCTTGGCCCCTCCATGAACACTGAAGCTTTCTTT
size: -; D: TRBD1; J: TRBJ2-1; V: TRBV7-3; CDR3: CASSLTQGNNEQFF; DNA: TGTGCCAGCAGCTTAACACAGGGGAACAATGAGCAGTTCTTC
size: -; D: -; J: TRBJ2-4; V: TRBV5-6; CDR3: CASSRDTLAKNIQYF; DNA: TGTGCCAGCAGCCGGGACACGCTAGCCAAAAACATTCAGTACTTC
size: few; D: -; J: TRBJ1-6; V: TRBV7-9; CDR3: CASRRKRELNSPLHF; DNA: TGTGCCAGCAGGCGGAAAAGGGAACTCAATTCACCCCTCCACTTT